These 20 T cell receptor beta chains were sequenced from one sample in a study of blood T cells in healthy people across ages. The second PCR ran about 7 to 12 cycles with a sample-barcoded 5' primer and J-beta primers. TCRdb ran MiXCR on the 5' RACE reads and lists one entry per CDR3 protein. The data show some 1.5 million distinct CDR3 sequences, about 28% seen once. Sequencing was performed on blood. All receptors come from a woman in her thirties in good health.

This clonotype was found a few times. V usage is TRBV20-1 and J usage is TRBJ2-7; 8 bases line up with TRBD2. The CDR3 has 15 amino acids. Losses at the gene ends were 6 bases for V and 2 bases for J; bases not matched to a gene: 12. Germline loops: CDR1 DFQATT, CDR2 SNEGSKA (reference sequence). The CDR3 protein is CSAQFDGLATYEQYF. The CDR3 DNA is TGCAGTGCCCAATTCGACGGACTAGCAACCTACGAGCAGTACTTC.

The rearrangement links TRBV27 to TRBJ1-6; no clear D gene. CDR1 and CDR2 from the germline V gene are MNHEY and SMNVEV (reference sequence). The CDR3 length is 15 residues. Trimming removed 4 bases from V and 8 bases from J, with 15 bases in between. In DNA, the CDR3 is TGTGCCAGCAGTTCCCTGTGGGCCGGGGATTCACCCCTCCACTTT. Protein sequence: CASSSLWAGDSPLHF.

This clonotype has just a few counts. This chain joins TRBV4-2 and TRBJ2-4; possible D gene TRBD1, 5 bases. V shed 0 bases and J shed 8 bases, with 14 bases lying between them. This CDR3 spans 15 amino acids. Per the germline V gene, CDR1 is LGHNA and CDR2 is YNFKEQ. This CDR3 is CASSQDQGFIYIQYF. Written as DNA, the CDR3 is TGTGCCAGCAGCCAAGATCAGGGTTTTATTTACATTCAGTACTTC.

The chain couples TRBV7-6 to TRBJ2-7; perhaps D is TRBD1 or TRBD2 (5 bases each). This CDR3 spans 15 amino acids. The V end was cut by 5 bases, the J end by 0 bases, with 14 bases between. Per germline, CDR1 SGHVS and CDR2 FNYEAQ. The CDR3 loop reads CASSPIGTDSYEQYF. The CDR3 DNA is TGTGCCAGCAGCCCGATAGGGACGGACTCCTACGAGCAGTACTTC.

Concerning this clonotype: At one end the junction does not follow the germline gene, possibly because of a read error. The chain recombines TRBV12-3 or TRBV12-4 with TRBJ2-1, with 11 bases lining up with TRBD2. CDR3 size: 14 residues. The CDR3 nucleotides read TGTGCCAGCAGTTTGGGACTAGCGGCTAATGGGCAGTTCTTC. It specifies CASSLGLAANGQFF.

Concerning this clonotype itself: Being one base from a much bigger clone, this may be a read error. The chain joins TRBV3-1 to TRBJ2-1; 10 bases are shared with TRBD2. The CDR3 runs to 15 residues. Germline lookup yields CDR1 LGHDT and CDR2 YNNKEL (reference sequence). J lost 12 bases, V lost 1 base, and 9 bases had no gene match. This CDR3 is CASSQASGRNGGQFF. The CDR3 DNA follows: TGTGCCAGCAGCCAAGCTAGCGGGAGAAACGGGGGGCAGTTCTTC.

This clonotype has more than one count but fewer than ten. The chain carries TRBV10-3 and TRBJ1-6; 9 bases fit TRBD1. Germline V lookup: CDR1 ENHRY, CDR2 SYGVKD. Trimming at V came to 4 bases and at J to 8 bases, leaving 3 bases not matched to a gene. CDR3 length equals 14 residues. CDR3 in amino acids: CAISAGQGHSPLHF. The DNA for the CDR3 is TGTGCCATCAGTGCGGGACAGGGACATTCACCCCTCCACTTT.

The rearrangement links TRBV19 to TRBJ2-1, with 11 bases aligning to TRBD2. The CDR3 has 17 amino acids. V trimming: 4 bases; J trimming: 7 bases; junction bases outside the gene matches: 12. The V gene's germline CDR1 is LNHDA and CDR2 SQIVND (reference sequence). The CDR3 loop is CASSNRLAGITRNEQFF. CDR3 sequence (DNA): TGTGCCAGTAGTAACCGACTAGCGGGAATTACTAGGAATGAGCAGTTCTTC.

About this clonotype itself: Possible read error: a much larger clone is one base away. The V and J genes are TRBV10-3 and TRBJ2-3; the match to TRBD2 covers 8 bases. Germline V gene lookup returns CDR1 ENHRY and CDR2 SYGVKD. The CDR3 covers 16 residues. The CDR3 region has the DNA TGTACCATCAGTGAACTAGCGGCACATACGACAGATACGCAGTATTTT. The encoded protein is CTISELAAHTTDTQYF.

The V gene is TRBV13, the J gene TRBJ2-7; 10 positions agree with TRBD2. After removal of 5 bases from V and 6 bases from J, the junction contained 7 bases not matched to a gene. The CDR3 extends over 14 amino acids. The V gene's germline CDR1 is PRHDT and CDR2 FYEKMQ (reference sequence). The CDR3 nucleotides read TGTGCCAGCAGCCTTTTTGCTAGCGGGGGCGAGCAGTACTTC. As protein: CASSLFASGGEQYF.

The V call is TRBV6-5, the J call TRBJ2-7; weak D call: TRBD1 (5 bases). Trimming took 10 bases from V and 0 from J, leaving 10 bases between them. The CDR3 is 12 residues long. The germline V gene has CDR1 MNHEY and CDR2 SVGAGI. Written as DNA, the CDR3 is TGTGCCACCGCCCAGGGCTCCTACGAGCAGTACTTC. It yields the protein CATAQGSYEQYF.

The rearrangement uses TRBV2 and TRBJ1-2, with 7 bases lining up with TRBD1. Germline values: CDR1 SNHLY, CDR2 FYNNEI. The CDR3 has 14 amino acids. The ends lost 6 bases at V and 4 bases at J; junction bases unmatched: 8. The CDR3 reads CASRRQGLGYGYTF. CDR3 coding DNA: TGTGCCAGCAGGCGACAGGGTTTGGGCTATGGCTACACCTTC.

The chain is built from TRBV21-1 and TRBJ1-2. TRBV21-1 is described as a pseudogene. The CDR3 is 14 amino acids. DNA for the CDR3: TGTGCCAGCAGCAAAGAACACGTACACTATGGCTACACCTTC. It codes for CASSKEHVHYGYTF.

For this clonotype: A read error is likely here: a far larger clone is one base away. The chain carries TRBV5-1 and TRBJ2-7; D tentatively fits TRBD1 or TRBD2 (5 bases each). Germline CDR1 and CDR2: SGHRS and YFSETQ. The CDR3 covers 13 residues. DNA of the CDR3: TGCGCCAGCAGCAGGGACGGTTCCTACGAGCGGTACTTC. Amino acids: CASSRDGSYERYF.

This clonotype was seen repeatedly, ten times or more. This chain uses TRBV7-2 with TRBJ1-5, with D maybe TRBD1 (5 bases). The CDR3 has 13 amino acids. V lost 3 bases and J 4 bases, leaving 7 bases between the germline ends. From germline, CDR1 is SGHTA and CDR2 FQGNSA. In nucleotides, the CDR3 is TGTGCCAGCAGCTTGCGGGGGAATCAGCCCCAGCATTTT. This gives the protein CASSLRGNQPQHF.

About this clonotype: This may arise from a read error, as a much more abundant clone is one base away. The gene calls are TRBV29-1 and TRBJ2-7; weak D call: TRBD2 (6 bases). This CDR3 is built from 12 residues. Germline CDR1 reads SQVTM; CDR2 reads ANQGSEA. The CDR3: CSVGRATYERYF. CDR3 bases: TGCAGCGTTGGGAGGGCCACCTACGAGCGGTACTTC.

About this clonotype itself: A read error may account for a junction end that differs from germline. The gene calls are TRBV11-2 and TRBJ2-1; perhaps D is TRBD1 or TRBD2 (5 bases each). Germline values: CDR1 SGHAT, CDR2 FQNNGV. The CDR3 consists of 15 residues. The CDR3 DNA reads as TGTGCCAGCGGCTTCGCCGGGACCCCGGACAATGAGCAGTTCTTC. It codes for CASGFAGTPDNEQFF.

This clonotype was picked up many times. This chain joins TRBV7-2 and TRBJ2-5; D may be TRBD2 (5 bases). This CDR3 comprises 17 residues. Trimming shortened V by 6 bases and J by 3 bases, and 23 bases separated the two germline ends. Germline CDR1 and CDR2: SGHTA and FQGNSA. The CDR3 spells CASSRRAGLGVKETQYF. The CDR3 DNA reads TGTGCCAGCAGTCGTCGAGCCGGACTTGGGGTTAAAGAGACCCAGTACTTC.

The chain couples TRBV20-1 to TRBJ1-4; maybe TRBD1 (5 bases). This CDR3 has 14 amino acids. With 4 bases removed from V and 5 bases from J, the gap between germline ends came to 14 bases. In germline, CDR1 is DFQATT, CDR2 SNEGSKA (reference sequence). The CDR3 DNA follows: TGCAGTGCTATATCGAGACGGGGGAATGAAAAACTGTTTTTT. Its protein is CSAISRRGNEKLFF.

This clonotype was counted many times. The chain combines TRBV5-6 with TRBJ2-7; D is uncertain. The V end was cut by 3 bases, the J end by 0 bases, with 7 bases between. From germline, CDR1 is SGHDT and CDR2 YYEEEE. The CDR3 contains 13 residues. The CDR3 sequence is CASSSYSSYEQYF. For the CDR3, the DNA is TGTGCCAGCAGCTCGTATAGCTCCTACGAGCAGTACTTC.